The 14 T cell receptor beta chains below all came from one sample that was sequenced in a study of cytomegalovirus exposure and HLA in healthy donors. The PCR was carried out with 60 Vbeta primers and 13 Jbeta primers. The method was immunoSEQ multiplex PCR; TCRdb's version includes in-frame clones alone and lacks a portion of them. The table has 150,000 to 200,000 clones, 81% seen once; the top ten hold 1.5% to 2%. Input material: PBMCs. The receptor set was obtained from a man between 18 and 29 years old in good health and CMV-seronegative.

This chain connects TRBV7-6 to TRBJ2-2, with D perhaps TRBD2 (5 bases). The CDR3 covers 18 residues. Trimming left V 4 bases short and J 4 bases short, with 22 bases between. Looked up from germline, CDR1 is SGHVS and CDR2 is FNYEAQ. The CDR3 region has the DNA TGTGCCAGCAGCTATGGGAGCTGGACTCGCCTAGGCACCGGGGAGCTGTTTTTT. Translating gives CASSYGSWTRLGTGELFF.

CDR3 DNA: TGTGCCAGTAGTAACAAAGGGGATGGCTACACCTTC. It is translated as CASSNKGDGYTF. J is TRBJ1-2 and V is TRBV19; a possible D gene is TRBD1 (5 bases). Germline V gene lookup returns CDR1 LNHDA and CDR2 SQIVND (reference sequence). Trimming removed 4 bases at V and 6 bases at J, with 9 bases between. The length of the CDR3 is 12 residues. The whole variable domain, remainder taken from reference TRBV19 and TRBJ1-2, is DGGITQSPKYLFRKEGQNVTLSCEQNLNHDAMYWYRQDPGQGLRLIYYSQIVNDFQKGDIAEGYSVSREKKESFPLTVTSAQKNPTAFYLCASSNKGDGYTFGSGTRLTVV.

CDR3 sequence (DNA): TGTGCCAGCACCATACAGGGAAGAGCTTTCTTT. Protein sequence: CASTIQGRAFF. J is TRBJ1-1 and V is TRBV6-5; D is perhaps TRBD1 (6 bases). Germline V gives CDR1 MNHEY, CDR2 SVGAGI. Trimming took 7 bases from V and 10 from J, leaving 13 bases between them. This CDR3 is 11 amino acids long.

The chain couples TRBV2 to TRBJ2-7, with 8 bases lining up with TRBD2. There are 15 residues in the CDR3. The germline gives CDR1 SNHLY, CDR2 FYNNEI. V lost 7 bases to trimming and J lost 0 bases; unmatched junction nucleotides: 8. This chain's CDR3 is CASTASGFSSYEQYF. CDR3 nucleotides: TGTGCCAGCACGGCTAGCGGGTTTTCCTCCTACGAGCAGTACTTC.

This chain uses TRBV7-2 with TRBJ2-2; D call uncertain. Trimming took off 1 base at V and 1 base at J, with 4 bases between the two ends. Germline CDR1 is SGHTA and CDR2 is FQGNSA. CDR3 length: 14 amino acids. The DNA for the CDR3 is TGTGCCAGCAGCTTAGTTCAGAACACCGGGGAGCTGTTTTTT. Its protein is CASSLVQNTGELFF.

The chain has TRBV4-2 and TRBJ2-3; D uncertain. The V gene lost 2 bases and the J gene lost 2 bases, with 8 bases spanning the gap. Germline V gene sequence: CDR1 LGHNA, CDR2 YNFKEQ. The CDR3 has 14 residues. CDR3 in DNA: TGTGCCAGCAGCCAAAGACTGGACACAGATACGCAGTATTTT. It encodes CASSQRLDTDTQYF.

The chain combines TRBV4-3 with TRBJ2-2, with 9 bases matching TRBD1. CDR1 is LGHNA and CDR2 is YSLEER in the germline V gene. J gave up 5 bases and V 5 bases, and 12 bases lay outside the gene matches. CDR3 length equals 17 residues. The CDR3 nucleotides are TGCGCCAGCAGCTTAGGGCTAGGGACAGGGAGGACCGGGGAGCTGTTTTTT. Amino acids: CASSLGLGTGRTGELFF.

The chain is built from TRBV10-2 and TRBJ1-5; no reliable D call. Looked up from germline, CDR1 is WSHSY and CDR2 is SAAADI. CDR3 length equals 15 residues. The V end lost 1 base, the J end lost 6 bases, and 13 bases lay between the germline ends. CDR3 in DNA: TGCGCCAGCAGTGAGTATCTGTCGGGGAGTCAGCCCCAGCATTTT. Its translation: CASSEYLSGSQPQHF.

V and J are TRBV7-2 and TRBJ2-5; D unclear. This CDR3 is 14 amino acids long. V dropped 1 base and J dropped 2 bases, with 8 bases sitting between them. Germline CDR1 SGHTA, CDR2 FQGNSA. In nucleotides, the CDR3 is TGTGCCAGCAGCTTAGGAGTCAGGCAAGAGACCCAGTACTTC. Its protein is CASSLGVRQETQYF.

The chain has TRBV15 and TRBJ1-6; D is undetermined. Trimming removed 1 base at V and 9 bases at J, with 16 bases between. The CDR3 has 16 amino acids. Germline V CDR1 and CDR2: LNHNV, YYDKDF (reference sequence). CDR3: CATSRVRSDPSSPLHF. Written as DNA, the CDR3 is TGTGCCACCAGCAGAGTTCGGTCAGACCCTAGTTCACCCCTCCACTTT.

The chain combines TRBV18 with TRBJ1-6, with a weak D call TRBD1 (6 bases). Germline V gives CDR1 KGHSH, CDR2 LQKENI. V was pared by 3 bases and J by 0 bases, with 21 bases between. The CDR3 spans 20 residues. CDR3 DNA: TGTGCCAGCTCACCGACACTTGCCGGACAGTCGAGCTCCTATAATTCACCCCTCCACTTT. Translated: CASSPTLAGQSSSYNSPLHF.

In its sample, this clone was seen once. The chain couples TRBV19 to TRBJ1-4; D is unclear. There are 17 residues in the CDR3. Germline CDR1 and CDR2: LNHDA and SQIVND (reference sequence). Trimming stripped 0 bases from V and 5 bases from J, with 16 bases between. The DNA for the CDR3 is TGTGCCAGTAGTATAGATTACGCTACGGCGGTGAATGAAAAACTGTTTTTT. Translation gives CASSIDYATAVNEKLFF.

The genes are TRBV2 and TRBJ1-1; 7 nucleotides agree with TRBD1. This CDR3 has 14 amino acids. Germline CDR1 reads SNHLY; CDR2 reads FYNNEI. The trim removed 0 bases at V and 5 bases at J, leaving 3 bases unmatched. The CDR3 region is CASSEATGITEAFF. DNA for the CDR3: TGTGCCAGCAGTGAAGCGACAGGGATAACTGAAGCTTTCTTT.

The chain couples TRBV29-1 to TRBJ2-3; tentative D call: TRBD1 (6 bases). This CDR3 region has 13 residues. Germline CDR1 and CDR2: SQVTM and ANQGSEA. Trimming removed 3 bases at V and 5 bases at J, with 12 bases between. CDR3 amino acids: CSVEGAQGDTQYF. CDR3 DNA sequence: TGCAGCGTTGAGGGGGCGCAAGGAGATACGCAGTATTTT.